A selection of T cell receptor beta chains follows, all from one sample in a study of blood T cell repertoires in COVID-19. Only in-frame clones appear in the TCRdb table, and some are missing; sequencing was by immunoSEQ multiplex PCR. Seen here are more than 150,000 clones, approximately 90% observed once, and the top ten hold more than 2%. Sequenced input: peripheral blood. The receptors stem from a woman in her 70s with acute or convalescent COVID-19. The CDR3 runs from the conserved cysteine through the conserved F or W. D genes are given only for firm matches. Size values are once, few and many counts, or a class for expanded clones, and some rows have none.

j_call: TRBJ2-5
d_call: NA
clone_size: NA
v_call: TRBV9
cdr3_aa: CASSVGKGRYQETQYF
cdr3_nt: TGTGCCAGCAGCGTAGGTAAGGGGAGGTACCAGGAGACCCAGTACTTC

j_call: TRBJ1-1
d_call: NA
clone_size: NA
v_call: TRBV18
cdr3_aa: CASLRSYTEAFF
cdr3_nt: TGTGCCAGCTTGAGATCGTACACTGAAGCTTTCTTT

j_call: TRBJ2-4
d_call: NA
clone_size: NA
v_call: TRBV18
cdr3_aa: CASSPWAMLAKNIQYF
cdr3_nt: TGTGCCAGCTCACCTTGGGCAATGCTAGCCAAAAACATTCAGTACTTC

j_call: TRBJ1-6
d_call: TRBD1
clone_size: NA
v_call: TRBV3-1/TRBV3-2
cdr3_aa: CASSRTQGGGYNSPLHF
cdr3_nt: TGTGCCAGCAGCCGGACACAGGGGGGAGGGTATAATTCACCCCTCCACTTT

j_call: TRBJ1-2
d_call: TRBD1
clone_size: NA
v_call: TRBV7-2
cdr3_aa: CASSLDRGYGYTF
cdr3_nt: TGTGCCAGCAGCCTGGACAGGGGATATGGCTACACCTTC

j_call: TRBJ1-6
d_call: NA
clone_size: NA
v_call: TRBV7-2
cdr3_aa: CASSLEGGVANSPLHF
cdr3_nt: TGTGCCAGCAGCTTAGAGGGCGGGGTGGCTAATTCACCCCTCCACTTT

j_call: TRBJ1-2
d_call: NA
clone_size: once
v_call: TRBV4-2
cdr3_aa: CASSQDKSTNYGYTF
cdr3_nt: TGTGCCAGCAGCCAAGACAAATCAACTAACTATGGCTACACCTTC

j_call: TRBJ1-2
d_call: NA
clone_size: NA
v_call: TRBV19
cdr3_aa: CASSGLGAGEDYGYTF
cdr3_nt: TGTGCCAGTAGTGGGTTAGGGGCAGGGGAAGACTATGGCTACACCTTC

j_call: TRBJ2-1
d_call: TRBD1
clone_size: NA
v_call: TRBV5-1
cdr3_aa: CASPSKGQGGLSSYNEQFF
cdr3_nt: TGCGCCAGCCCGAGTAAGGGACAGGGGGGCCTGAGCTCCTACAATGAGCAGTTCTTC

j_call: TRBJ1-5
d_call: NA
clone_size: NA
v_call: TRBV30
cdr3_aa: CAWSVSSGQPQHF
cdr3_nt: TGTGCCTGGAGTGTAAGTTCAGGGCAGCCCCAGCATTTT

j_call: TRBJ2-3
d_call: TRBD1
clone_size: NA
v_call: TRBV4-1
cdr3_aa: CASSLGQGTDTQYF
cdr3_nt: TGCGCCAGCAGCCTTGGACAGGGAACAGATACGCAGTATTTT

j_call: TRBJ1-1
d_call: NA
clone_size: once
v_call: TRBV4-2
cdr3_aa: CASSQEGGYTEAFF
cdr3_nt: TGTGCCAGCAGCCAAGAGGGGGGGTACACTGAAGCTTTCTTT

j_call: TRBJ2-5
d_call: NA
clone_size: NA
v_call: TRBV3-1/TRBV3-2
cdr3_aa: CASSFGGGLKTQYF
cdr3_nt: TGTGCCAGCAGTTTCGGAGGCGGTTTGAAGACCCAGTACTTC

j_call: TRBJ2-7
d_call: NA
clone_size: NA
v_call: TRBV7-3
cdr3_aa: CASSTGTGEQYF
cdr3_nt: TGTGCCAGCAGCACAGGGACCGGCGAGCAGTACTTC

j_call: TRBJ1-1
d_call: TRBD1
clone_size: once
v_call: TRBV4-1
cdr3_aa: CASSPEDRGDIAFF
cdr3_nt: TGCGCCAGCAGCCCCGAGGACAGGGGGGATATAGCTTTCTTT

j_call: TRBJ2-1
d_call: NA
clone_size: NA
v_call: TRBV18
cdr3_aa: CASSQLADSYNEQFF
cdr3_nt: TGTGCCAGCTCACAACTAGCCGATTCCTACAATGAGCAGTTCTTC

j_call: TRBJ1-2
d_call: NA
clone_size: NA
v_call: TRBV11-2
cdr3_aa: CASSLDRQSYGYTF
cdr3_nt: TGTGCCAGCAGCTTAGATCGCCAGTCTTATGGCTACACCTTC

j_call: TRBJ1-1
d_call: TRBD1
clone_size: NA
v_call: TRBV4-2
cdr3_aa: CASSQHPWGGTGRLSTEAFF
cdr3_nt: TGTGCCAGCAGCCAGCACCCCTGGGGTGGGACAGGGAGGTTGAGCACTGAAGCTTTCTTT

j_call: TRBJ2-5
d_call: TRBD2
clone_size: NA
v_call: TRBV9
cdr3_aa: CASSVGGGAQETQYF
cdr3_nt: TGTGCCAGCAGCGTAGGCGGGGGGGCTCAAGAGACCCAGTACTTC

j_call: TRBJ2-2
d_call: NA
clone_size: NA
v_call: TRBV6-6
cdr3_aa: CASSYSRSNTGELFF
cdr3_nt: TGTGCCAGCAGTTACAGCAGGTCGAACACCGGGGAGCTGTTTTTT

j_call: TRBJ1-2
d_call: NA
clone_size: NA
v_call: TRBV11-1
cdr3_aa: CASSNAGNYGYTF
cdr3_nt: TGTGCCAGCAGTAACGCGGGGAATTATGGCTACACCTTC

j_call: TRBJ2-7
d_call: NA
clone_size: NA
v_call: TRBV12-3/TRBV12-4
cdr3_aa: CASSLIRAHEQYF
cdr3_nt: TGTGCCAGCAGTTTAATCAGGGCCCACGAGCAGTACTTC

j_call: TRBJ1-1
d_call: TRBD1
clone_size: NA
v_call: TRBV19
cdr3_aa: CASRTGGWGTEAFF
cdr3_nt: TGTGCCAGTAGGACAGGGGGCTGGGGCACTGAAGCTTTCTTT

j_call: TRBJ1-2
d_call: TRBD1
clone_size: few
v_call: TRBV9
cdr3_aa: CASSARDRDNYGYTF
cdr3_nt: TGTGCCAGCAGCGCCCGGGACAGGGATAACTATGGCTACACCTTC

j_call: TRBJ1-1
d_call: NA
clone_size: NA
v_call: TRBV9
cdr3_aa: CASSVAGKNTEAFF
cdr3_nt: TGTGCCAGCAGCGTAGCAGGGAAGAACACTGAAGCTTTCTTT

j_call: TRBJ1-2
d_call: TRBD1
clone_size: NA
v_call: TRBV19
cdr3_aa: CASSIEWDRVLYGYTF
cdr3_nt: TGTGCCAGTAGTATAGAGTGGGACAGGGTGCTCTATGGCTACACCTTC

j_call: TRBJ2-7
d_call: NA
clone_size: NA
v_call: TRBV11-2
cdr3_aa: CASSQSEGAFSYEQYF
cdr3_nt: TGTGCCAGCAGCCAGTCGGAAGGGGCCTTCTCCTACGAGCAGTACTTC

j_call: TRBJ2-3
d_call: NA
clone_size: NA
v_call: TRBV2
cdr3_aa: CASSDPGLSTDTQYF
cdr3_nt: TGTGCCAGCAGTGACCCCGGACTGAGCACAGATACGCAGTATTTT

j_call: TRBJ1-2
d_call: NA
clone_size: NA
v_call: TRBV28
cdr3_aa: CASSLLRRVGYGYTF
cdr3_nt: TGTGCCAGCAGTTTATTAAGGCGGGTGGGCTATGGCTACACCTTC

j_call: TRBJ2-1
d_call: TRBD1
clone_size: NA
v_call: TRBV19
cdr3_aa: CASRSQAGQGYNEQFF
cdr3_nt: TGTGCCAGTCGAAGCCAAGCGGGACAGGGTTACAATGAGCAGTTCTTC

j_call: TRBJ1-4
d_call: TRBD1
clone_size: few
v_call: TRBV7-9
cdr3_aa: CASSKGQGAAVGEKLFF
cdr3_nt: TGTGCCAGCAGCAAGGGACAGGGGGCCGCGGTTGGTGAAAAACTGTTTTTT

j_call: TRBJ2-5
d_call: NA
clone_size: NA
v_call: TRBV5-1
cdr3_aa: CASRSDAGRETQYF
cdr3_nt: TGCGCCAGCAGAAGTGATGCCGGGAGAGAGACCCAGTACTTC

j_call: TRBJ1-2
d_call: NA
clone_size: few
v_call: TRBV7-9
cdr3_aa: CASSPTGPYGYTF
cdr3_nt: TGTGCCAGCAGTCCTACAGGACCGTATGGCTACACCTTC

j_call: TRBJ2-1
d_call: TRBD1
clone_size: NA
v_call: TRBV5-1
cdr3_aa: CASSLPQGTPGEQFF
cdr3_nt: TGCGCCAGCAGCTTACCACAGGGGACGCCCGGTGAGCAGTTCTTC

j_call: TRBJ2-2
d_call: TRBD1
clone_size: NA
v_call: TRBV7-9
cdr3_aa: CASSPKQGVNTGELFF
cdr3_nt: TGTGCCAGCAGCCCAAAGCAGGGGGTAAACACCGGGGAGCTGTTTTTT

j_call: TRBJ1-1
d_call: TRBD1
clone_size: NA
v_call: TRBV19
cdr3_aa: CASSAPSTGGIAEAFF
cdr3_nt: TGTGCCAGTAGTGCCCCATCGACAGGGGGGATCGCTGAAGCTTTCTTT

j_call: TRBJ2-1
d_call: TRBD2
clone_size: NA
v_call: TRBV28
cdr3_aa: CASWERGAGGEQFF
cdr3_nt: TGTGCCAGCTGGGAGCGGGGGGCAGGCGGTGAGCAGTTCTTC

j_call: TRBJ1-1
d_call: TRBD1
clone_size: once
v_call: TRBV18
cdr3_aa: CASSPYRGLNTEAFF
cdr3_nt: TGTGCCAGCTCACCCTACAGGGGGCTGAACACTGAAGCTTTCTTT

j_call: TRBJ1-5
d_call: NA
clone_size: NA
v_call: TRBV3-1/TRBV3-2
cdr3_aa: CASSQVWEGQPQHF
cdr3_nt: TGTGCCAGCAGCCAAGTTTGGGAGGGACAGCCCCAGCATTTT

j_call: TRBJ2-2
d_call: NA
clone_size: NA
v_call: TRBV15
cdr3_aa: CATSRVLAGYTGELFF
cdr3_nt: TGTGCCACCAGCAGAGTTTTAGCAGGGTACACCGGGGAGCTGTTTTTT

j_call: TRBJ2-3
d_call: TRBD2
clone_size: NA
v_call: TRBV5-1
cdr3_aa: CASSPTSGGSTDTQYF
cdr3_nt: TGCGCCAGCAGCCCGACTAGCGGGGGGTCCACAGATACGCAGTATTTT

j_call: TRBJ1-5
d_call: NA
clone_size: NA
v_call: TRBV5-1
cdr3_aa: CASSVSGSNQPQHF
cdr3_nt: TGCGCCAGCAGCGTTTCCGGGAGCAATCAGCCCCAGCATTTT

j_call: TRBJ1-2
d_call: NA
clone_size: NA
v_call: TRBV11-2
cdr3_aa: CASNLQRTGYSGYTF
cdr3_nt: TGTGCCAGCAACCTTCAAAGAACAGGGTACTCGGGCTACACCTTC

j_call: TRBJ2-7
d_call: NA
clone_size: NA
v_call: TRBV11-2
cdr3_aa: CASSLLRGGYEQYF
cdr3_nt: TGTGCCAGCAGCTTATTACGGGGAGGCTACGAGCAGTACTTC

j_call: TRBJ1-2
d_call: TRBD1
clone_size: NA
v_call: TRBV5-1
cdr3_aa: CASSLAGTDTNYGYTF
cdr3_nt: TGCGCCAGCAGCTTGGCCGGGACAGATACTAACTATGGCTACACCTTC

j_call: TRBJ1-1
d_call: NA
clone_size: NA
v_call: TRBV5-1
cdr3_aa: CASSEDRRNTEAFF
cdr3_nt: TGCGCCAGCAGCGAGGACAGAAGGAACACTGAAGCTTTCTTT

j_call: TRBJ2-5
d_call: TRBD2
clone_size: few
v_call: TRBV7-3
cdr3_aa: CASSLTSGGAETQYF
cdr3_nt: TGTGCCAGCAGCTTGACTAGCGGGGGGGCAGAGACCCAGTACTTC

j_call: TRBJ1-1
d_call: NA
clone_size: NA
v_call: TRBV5-1
cdr3_aa: CASSFESAQGPNTEAFF
cdr3_nt: TGCGCCAGCAGCTTCGAATCCGCCCAGGGCCCGAACACTGAAGCTTTCTTT

j_call: TRBJ1-6
d_call: NA
clone_size: NA
v_call: TRBV19
cdr3_aa: CASSIAGFNSPLHF
cdr3_nt: TGTGCCAGTAGTATAGCAGGTTTCAATTCACCCCTCCACTTT

j_call: TRBJ2-7
d_call: TRBD1
clone_size: NA
v_call: TRBV6-5
cdr3_aa: CASSYSQGDYEQYF
cdr3_nt: TGTGCCAGCAGTTACTCACAGGGGGACTACGAGCAGTACTTC

j_call: TRBJ1-2
d_call: NA
clone_size: NA
v_call: TRBV7-6
cdr3_aa: CASSSYSYGYTF
cdr3_nt: TGTGCCAGCAGCTCCTACAGCTATGGCTACACCTTC

j_call: TRBJ1-2
d_call: NA
clone_size: NA
v_call: TRBV12-3/TRBV12-4
cdr3_aa: CASSFKGSSGYTF
cdr3_nt: TGTGCCAGCAGTTTTAAGGGATCTAGCGGCTACACCTTC

j_call: TRBJ1-2
d_call: NA
clone_size: NA
v_call: TRBV7-2
cdr3_aa: CASSLGQRDGYTF
cdr3_nt: TGTGCCAGCAGCTTAGGCCAGAGGGATGGCTACACCTTC

j_call: TRBJ1-2
d_call: NA
clone_size: NA
v_call: TRBV6-6
cdr3_aa: CASSPRQDITNYGYTF
cdr3_nt: TGTGCCAGCAGTCCCCGCCAGGACATAACTAACTATGGCTACACCTTC

j_call: TRBJ1-4
d_call: TRBD1
clone_size: few
v_call: TRBV5-1
cdr3_aa: CASSRGTGGWNEKLFF
cdr3_nt: TGCGCCAGCAGCCGGGGGACAGGGGGCTGGAATGAAAAACTGTTTTTT

j_call: TRBJ1-1
d_call: TRBD1
clone_size: NA
v_call: TRBV12-3/TRBV12-4
cdr3_aa: CASRTGLNTEAFF
cdr3_nt: TGTGCCAGCAGGACAGGGCTGAACACTGAAGCTTTCTTT

j_call: TRBJ1-2
d_call: TRBD1
clone_size: NA
v_call: TRBV5-1
cdr3_aa: CASREGGGYGYTF
cdr3_nt: TGCGCCAGCAGAGAAGGGGGCGGCTATGGCTACACCTTC

j_call: TRBJ1-1
d_call: TRBD1
clone_size: NA
v_call: TRBV13
cdr3_aa: CASRQIRGQTEAFF
cdr3_nt: TGTGCCAGCAGACAAATCAGGGGGCAGACTGAAGCTTTCTTT